This passage covers 24 T cell receptor beta chains from one sample sequenced in a study of Ad26.COV2.S vaccination and SARS-CoV-2 variants. Sequencing was performed with immunoSEQ multiplex PCR; in TCRdb, only in-frame clones are kept and a portion is missing. The sample lists about 680,000 clones; more than 70% were seen once. The treatment is: 15 to 20 received Ad26.COV2.S at low or high dose, single or two shots; a few received placebo; per-sample allocation not given. At day 63 after the first vaccine or placebo injection, samples were drawn. The sample consisted of peripheral blood, taken in a trial of Ad26.COV2.S vaccine versus placebo. These receptors came from a person between 18 and 65 years old who received the Ad26.COV2.S COVID-19 vaccine or a placebo.

The chain is built from TRBV6-5 and TRBJ2-7; TRBD2 matches 10 bases. The CDR3 extends over 16 amino acids. From germline, CDR1 is MNHEY and CDR2 SVGAGI. After removal of 1 base from V and 6 bases from J, the junction contained 9 bases not matched to a gene. As DNA, the CDR3 is TGTGCCAGCAGTTACTACAAGGCTAGCGGGGGTGGCGAGCAGTACTTC. Residues: CASSYYKASGGGEQYF.

The gene calls are TRBV4-3 and TRBJ2-1; TRBD2 aligns across 7 bases. Germline CDR1 and CDR2: LGHNA and YSLEER. This CDR3 is 13 amino acids long. V was clipped by 0 bases and J by 12 bases; unmatched bases: 5. The CDR3 spells CASSQDWRGWQFF. The DNA of the CDR3 is TGCGCCAGCAGCCAAGATTGGCGGGGGTGGCAGTTCTTC.

This clone was recorded only once. The genes are TRBV18 and TRBJ1-3; no definite D call. Germline V gene lookup returns CDR1 KGHSH and CDR2 LQKENI. The CDR3 sequence is 15 residues long. V dropped 0 bases and J dropped 0 bases, with 6 bases sitting between them. Here the CDR3 reads CASSPPPSSGNTIYF. The CDR3 DNA follows: TGTGCCAGCTCACCACCCCCCAGCTCTGGAAACACCATATATTTT.

The chain recombines TRBV4-1 with TRBJ1-1, with no clear D. Trimming shortened V by 0 bases and J by 1 base, and 6 bases separated the two germline ends. The CDR3 has 14 amino acids. CDR1 and CDR2 (germline): MGHRA, YSYEKL. The CDR3 region has the DNA TGCGCCAGCAGCCAAGATCTAGGGAACACTGAAGCTTTCTTT. It translates to CASSQDLGNTEAFF.

V is TRBV24-1 and J is TRBJ1-2, with TRBD1 matching 9 bases. V dropped 4 bases and J dropped 8; count of bases not matched to a gene: 7. From germline, CDR1 is KGHDR and CDR2 SFDVKD. This CDR3 is 14 amino acids long. The CDR3 here is CATSESGTGRGYTF. The CDR3 nucleotides read TGTGCCACCAGTGAATCCGGGACAGGGCGCGGCTACACCTTC.

CDR3 DNA: TGTGCCTGGAGTGTACAGACGAAAACGTCAGGTCCAGATACGCAGTATTTT. It is translated as CAWSVQTKTSGPDTQYF. The chain joins TRBV30 to TRBJ2-3; no clear D gene. The CDR3 covers 17 residues. V was trimmed by 0 bases and J by 4 bases, leaving 20 bases between them. In germline, CDR1 is GTSNPN, CDR2 SVGIG (reference sequence).

This rearrangement joins TRBV27 to TRBJ2-1, with 13 bases lining up with TRBD2. The CDR3 has 18 amino acids. J lost 3 bases, V lost 5 bases, and 10 bases had no gene match. Germline values: CDR1 MNHEY, CDR2 SMNVEV (reference sequence). CDR3 DNA sequence: TGTGCCAGCAGTCCCGGACTAGCGGGAGAGGGTCTCTACAATGAGCAGTTCTTC. Its translation is CASSPGLAGEGLYNEQFF.

The chain uses TRBV19 and TRBJ2-7; 13 positions agree with TRBD2. Trimming cost V 6 bases and J 6 bases; bases outside gene matches: 5. The CDR3 runs 14 residues. CDR1 and CDR2 (germline): LNHDA, SQIVND (reference sequence). DNA for the CDR3: TGTGCCAGTAGGGGGGGACTAGCGGGAAGCGAGCAGTACTTC. Amino acids: CASRGGLAGSEQYF.

J is TRBJ1-1 and V is TRBV13; D unclear. In germline, CDR1 is PRHDT, CDR2 FYEKMQ (reference sequence). CDR3 size: 15 residues. Trimming took off 3 bases at V and 1 base at J, with 12 bases between the two ends. The CDR3 loop reads CASSLEAGWNTEAFF. CDR3 nucleotide sequence: TGTGCCAGCAGCTTGGAAGCGGGGTGGAACACTGAAGCTTTCTTT.

The chain has TRBV6-5 and TRBJ2-2; 8 nucleotides agree with TRBD2. CDR1 is MNHEY and CDR2 is SVGAGI in the germline V gene. The CDR3 runs 15 residues. The trim removed 6 bases at V and 8 bases at J, leaving 11 bases unmatched. The CDR3 sequence is CASRPGAGVKGELFF. For the CDR3, the DNA is TGTGCCAGCAGACCCGGAGCGGGAGTTAAAGGGGAGCTGTTTTTT.

The chain employs TRBV4-2 and TRBJ2-1; 8 bases fit TRBD1. Losses at the gene ends were 1 base for V and 11 bases for J; bases not matched to a gene: 10. The V gene's germline CDR1 is LGHNA and CDR2 YNFKEQ. This CDR3 comprises 15 residues. CDR3: CASSQGTGPTLQQFF. The CDR3 DNA reads TGTGCCAGCAGCCAAGGGACAGGGCCCACTCTCCAGCAGTTCTTC.

V gene TRBV18 combines with J gene TRBJ1-4; D ambiguous. V dropped 3 bases and J dropped 1 base, with 6 bases sitting between them. CDR3 length: 14 residues. Germline-derived CDR1 and CDR2 are KGHSH and LQKENI. The CDR3: CASSPAGTNEKLFF. CDR3 DNA sequence: TGTGCCAGCTCACCGGCCGGAACTAATGAAAAACTGTTTTTT.

The chain uses TRBV5-1 and TRBJ1-6, with 10 bases lining up with TRBD1. Trimming cost V 4 bases and J 5 bases; bases outside gene matches: 9. CDR1 is SGHRS, CDR2 YFSETQ, per germline. This CDR3 comprises 17 residues. The CDR3 sequence is CASSRTGGWNDNSPLHF. DNA for the CDR3: TGCGCCAGCAGCCGGACAGGGGGATGGAACGATAATTCACCCCTCCACTTT.

V is TRBV20-1 and J is TRBJ1-2; TRBD1 is a possible D gene (6 bases). Germline values: CDR1 DFQATT, CDR2 SNEGSKA (reference sequence). The CDR3 runs to 14 residues. Between the trimmed V and J ends, which lost 3 bases and 2 bases, there was a span of 13 bases. In DNA form, the CDR3 reads TGCAGTGCTAGTGATGGAGGGGGGAACTATGGCTACACCTTC. This gives the protein CSASDGGGNYGYTF.

The chain uses TRBV19 and TRBJ1-1; D call uncertain. V lost 4 bases, J lost 0 bases, and 12 bases lay in between. Germline CDR1 and CDR2: LNHDA and SQIVND (reference sequence). This CDR3 is 15 amino acids long. This CDR3 is CASSKGRAMNTEAFF. DNA for the CDR3: TGTGCCAGTAGTAAGGGAAGGGCGATGAACACTGAAGCTTTCTTT.

Remarks on this clone: The sample contains more than one DNA sequence encoding this CDR3. V gene TRBV15 combines with J gene TRBJ2-7; TRBD1 is a possible D gene (6 bases). This CDR3 has 17 residues. In germline, CDR1 is LNHNV, CDR2 YYDKDF (reference sequence). The ends were cut back, 0 bases at V and 3 bases at J, with 18 bases in the middle. The CDR3 bases are TGTGCCACCAGCAGAGATTCCGGCAGGGGCGTTAGCTACGAGCAGTACTTC. Encoded protein: CATSRDSGRGVSYEQYF.

The rearrangement links TRBV4-3 to TRBJ1-5; D remains ambiguous. Trimming took off 1 base at V and 3 bases at J, with 10 bases between the two ends. The V gene's germline CDR1 is LGHNA and CDR2 YSLEER. The CDR3 length is 15 residues. For the CDR3, the DNA is TGCGCCAGCAGCCAAGTGGGAGGCTCCAATCAGCCCCAGCATTTT. Translation gives CASSQVGGSNQPQHF.

The J gene is TRBJ2-2, the V gene TRBV7-3; TRBD2 matches 13 bases. V shed 3 bases and J 3 bases; nucleotides not matched to a gene: 4. Per the germline V gene, CDR1 is SGHTA and CDR2 is FQGTGA. This CDR3 has 17 residues. CDR3 in amino acids: CASSLTSGGSYTGELFF. The CDR3 DNA follows: TGTGCCAGCAGCTTGACTAGCGGGGGGAGTTACACCGGGGAGCTGTTTTTT.

J is TRBJ2-5 and V is TRBV21-1; the DNA was not compared with TRBD1, the D call given in the table. TRBV21-1 is assigned pseudogene status. This CDR3 region has 16 residues. For the CDR3, the DNA is TGTGCCAGCAGGTTGGACAGGGGGCCCACCAAGAGACCCCAGTACTTC. Its protein product is CASRLDRGPTKRPQYF.

This clone turned up a few times. The chain recombines TRBV6-2 or TRBV6-3 with TRBJ1-5; no definite D call. The CDR3 is made up of 14 amino acids. The germline V gene has CDR1 MNHEY and CDR2 SVGEGT. With 5 bases removed from V and 2 bases from J, the gap between germline ends came to 10 bases. CDR3 bases: TGTGCCAGCAGTCACGGGAGGGGCAATCAGCCCCAGCATTTT. Translated, it gives CASSHGRGNQPQHF.

This chain links TRBV5-1 with TRBJ2-7; D possibly uses TRBD1 or TRBD2 (6 bases each). Germline V gene data show CDR1 as SGHRS and CDR2 as YFSETQ. With 0 bases removed from V and 2 bases from J, the gap between germline ends came to 9 bases. CDR3 length: 14 residues. The CDR3 loop reads CASSLEGGPYEQYF. The CDR3 nucleotides are TGCGCCAGCAGCTTGGAGGGGGGACCCTACGAGCAGTACTTC. Full variable domain (remainder filled in from reference TRBV5-1 and TRBJ2-7): KAGVTQTPRYLIKTRGQQVTLSCSPISGHRSVSWYQQTPGQGLQFLFEYFSETQRNKGNFPGRFSGRQFSNSRSEMNVSTLELGDSALYLCASSLEGGPYEQYFGPGTRLTVT.

This clone came up once. The chain recombines TRBV19 with TRBJ2-5; either TRBD1 or TRBD2 may fit D (7 bases each). This CDR3 comprises 14 residues. Germline V CDR1 and CDR2: LNHDA, SQIVND (reference sequence). V was shortened by 9 bases and J by 5 bases, with 19 bases between the two germline ends. CDR3 amino acids: CASSLPGGGETQYF. CDR3 nucleotides: TGTGCCAGCTCCCTTCCAGGGGGAGGGGAGACCCAGTACTTC.

This chain connects TRBV6-5 to TRBJ1-3; D gene uncertain. Trimming removed 6 bases from V and 1 base from J, with 13 bases in between. The CDR3 is 15 residues long. Germline V gene sequence: CDR1 MNHEY, CDR2 SVGAGI. CDR3 sequence: CASRPSGGSGNTIYF. CDR3 nucleotides: TGTGCCAGCAGACCCTCAGGAGGGTCTGGAAACACCATATATTTT.

This chain joins TRBV6-2 or TRBV6-3 and TRBJ2-3, with 8 bases identical to TRBD2. Trimming took 0 bases from V and 3 from J; bases not matched to a gene: 8. Germline-derived CDR1 and CDR2 are MNHEY and SVGEGT. The CDR3 length is 17 residues. CDR3 sequence reads: CASSYSRRGDVTDTQYF. As DNA, the CDR3 is TGTGCCAGCAGTTACTCGAGGCGGGGGGACGTGACAGATACGCAGTATTTT.